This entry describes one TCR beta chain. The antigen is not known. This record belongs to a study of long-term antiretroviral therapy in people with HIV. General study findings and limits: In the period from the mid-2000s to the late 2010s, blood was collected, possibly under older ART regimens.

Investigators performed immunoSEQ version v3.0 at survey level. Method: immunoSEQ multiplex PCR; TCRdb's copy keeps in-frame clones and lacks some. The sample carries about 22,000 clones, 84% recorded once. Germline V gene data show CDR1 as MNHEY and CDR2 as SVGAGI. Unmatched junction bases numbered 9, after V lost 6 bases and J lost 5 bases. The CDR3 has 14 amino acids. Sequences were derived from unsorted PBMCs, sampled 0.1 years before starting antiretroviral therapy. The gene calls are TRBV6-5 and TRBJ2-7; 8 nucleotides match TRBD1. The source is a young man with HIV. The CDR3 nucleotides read TGTGCCAGCAGACCAACAGGGGGTCTAAACGAGCAGTACTTC. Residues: CASRPTGGLNEQYF.